These 24 T cell receptor beta chains were sequenced from one sample in a study of cytomegalovirus exposure and HLA in healthy donors. PCR used 60 Vbeta primers and 13 Jbeta primers. Here immunoSEQ multiplex PCR was the method, and the copy in TCRdb shows in-frame clones only, minus some. The data hold roughly 54,000 clones, with approximately 82% observed a single time. Sequencing was done on a sample of PBMCs. The receptors derive from a man in his fifties in good health and CMV-seronegative.

The chain employs TRBV7-3 and TRBJ2-1; 11 bases map to TRBD2. The CDR3 is 15 amino acids. Germline CDR1 reads SGHTA; CDR2 reads FQGTGA. V lost 5 bases, J lost 5 bases, and 5 bases stayed unmatched. Here the CDR3 reads CASSQTSGGNNEQFF. The DNA of the CDR3 is TGTGCCAGCAGCCAAACTAGCGGGGGTAACAATGAGCAGTTCTTC.

V is TRBV5-1 and J is TRBJ2-7, with 7 bases lining up with TRBD2. Germline-derived CDR1 and CDR2 are SGHRS and YFSETQ. Trimming cost V 4 bases and J 1 base; bases outside gene matches: 11. This CDR3 spans 16 amino acids. This CDR3 is CASSVALAANSYEQYF. CDR3 nucleotides: TGCGCCAGCAGCGTCGCGCTAGCGGCGAATTCCTACGAGCAGTACTTC. The complete variable domain, with remaining parts taken from reference TRBV5-1 and TRBJ2-7, reads KAGVTQTPRYLIKTRGQQVTLSCSPISGHRSVSWYQQTPGQGLQFLFEYFSETQRNKGNFPGRFSGRQFSNSRSEMNVSTLELGDSALYLCASSVALAANSYEQYFGPGTRLTVT.

This clone was counted a single time. V and J are TRBV15 and TRBJ2-7; TRBD1 agrees at 10 bases. The CDR3 covers 14 residues. CDR1 is LNHNV and CDR2 is YYDKDF in the germline V gene (reference sequence). V dropped 5 bases and J dropped 7; count of bases not matched to a gene: 8. Here the CDR3 reads CATSGGQGILEQYF. In DNA, the CDR3 is TGTGCCACCAGCGGGGGACAGGGGATTTTGGAGCAGTACTTC.

This clone was observed a handful of times. The chain joins TRBV4-1 to TRBJ1-3; no reliable D call. CDR3 size: 16 residues. Trimming took off 3 bases at V and 11 bases at J, with 23 bases between the two ends. From germline, CDR1 is MGHRA and CDR2 YSYEKL. The CDR3 is CASSQTPGTPEAAIYF. CDR3 in DNA: TGCGCCAGCAGCCAGACCCCGGGAACCCCTGAAGCGGCCATATATTTT.

The chain uses TRBV30 and TRBJ1-3; unclear D gene. The CDR3 contains 12 residues. The V gene's germline CDR1 is GTSNPN and CDR2 SVGIG (reference sequence). Trimming cost V 2 bases and J 1 base, with 3 bases left between them. The CDR3 loop is CAWSLSGNTIYF. DNA for the CDR3: TGTGCCTGGAGTCTGTCTGGAAACACCATATATTTT. Drawing the rest from reference TRBV30 and TRBJ1-3, the complete variable domain is SQTIHQWPATLVQPVGSPLSLECTVEGTSNPNLYWYRQAAGRGLQLLFYSVGIGQISSEVPQNLSASRPQDRQFILSSKKLLLSDSGFYLCAWSLSGNTIYFGEGSWLTVV.

This chain joins TRBV28 and TRBJ1-6; 7 nucleotides agree with TRBD1. Germline CDR1 reads MDHEN; CDR2 reads SYDVKM. CDR3 length: 16 amino acids. With V trimmed by 2 bases and J by 4 bases, 5 bases remained unmatched. CDR3 in DNA: TGTGCCAGCAGTTTAGGCGGGACAGAGTATAATTCACCCCTCCACTTT. Amino acid sequence: CASSLGGTEYNSPLHF.

For the CDR3, the DNA is TGTGCCAGCAGGACGACAGGGGCTGAAGCTTTCTTT. Translating gives CASRTTGAEAFF. The V and J genes are TRBV27 and TRBJ1-1, with 8 nucleotides matching TRBD1. The CDR3 is made up of 12 amino acids. J gave up 6 bases and V 6 bases, and 3 bases lay outside the gene matches. Germline V lookup: CDR1 MNHEY, CDR2 SMNVEV (reference sequence).

The CDR3 coding sequence is TGTGCCAGCAGTCAAAAGTCGCAGGGGCGAGACACTGAAGCTTTCTTT. This sequence encodes CASSQKSQGRDTEAFF. The gene calls are TRBV7-9 and TRBJ1-1; tentative D call: TRBD1 (6 bases). The CDR3 is 16 amino acids. Trimming cost V 6 bases and J 3 bases, with 20 bases left between them. The V gene's germline CDR1 is SEHNR and CDR2 FQNEAQ (reference sequence). The full variable domain, in which reference TRBV7-9 and TRBJ1-1 provide the parts outside the CDR3, is DTGVSQNPRHKITKRGQNVTFRCDPISEHNRLYWYRQTLGQGPEFLTYFQNEAQLEKSRLLSDRFSAERPKGSFSTLEIQRTEQGDSAMYLCASSQKSQGRDTEAFFGQGTRLTVV.

As for this clone: This same CDR3 is encoded by further DNA sequences in the sample. The gene calls are TRBV7-3 and TRBJ1-1, with a tentative D call TRBD1 (5 bases). The CDR3 totals 13 residues. Germline loops: CDR1 SGHTA, CDR2 FQGTGA. The V end was cut by 2 bases, the J end by 3 bases, with 7 bases between. CDR3 DNA sequence: TGTGCCAGCAGCTTAGGGGGGGACACTGAAGCTTTCTTT. It yields the protein CASSLGGDTEAFF.

This clone was seen a single time. The J gene is TRBJ1-2, the V gene TRBV29-1; tentatively, D is TRBD1 (5 bases). V was trimmed by 3 bases and J by 5 bases, leaving 10 bases between them. The CDR3 spans 12 residues. The germline V gene encodes CDR1 SQVTM and CDR2 ANQGSEA. The CDR3 here is CSVDIPGYGYTF. The DNA for the CDR3 is TGCAGCGTTGATATCCCAGGGTATGGCTACACCTTC. The full variable domain, with the rest looked up from reference TRBV29-1 and TRBJ1-2, is SAVISQKPSRDICQRGTSLTIQCQVDSQVTMMFWYRQQPGQSLTLIATANQGSEATYESGFVIDKFPISRPNLTFSTLTVSNMSPEDSSIYLCSVDIPGYGYTFGSGTRLTVV.

The rearrangement uses TRBV19 and TRBJ1-1; tentatively, D is TRBD1 (6 bases). Germline assignment: CDR1 LNHDA and CDR2 SQIVND (reference sequence). Between the trimmed V and J ends, which lost 3 bases and 4 bases, there was a span of 12 bases. The CDR3 runs 14 residues. This CDR3 is CASSIRGGFTEAFF. The CDR3 bases are TGTGCCAGTAGTATCAGGGGCGGGTTCACTGAAGCTTTCTTT.

The rearrangement joins TRBV11-3 to TRBJ2-1; D is possibly TRBD1 (7 bases). This CDR3 comprises 17 residues. The V and J ends lost 4 bases and 0 bases respectively, with 16 bases between them. Germline V CDR1 and CDR2: SGHNT, YENEEA. CDR3 coding DNA: TGTGCCAGCAGCTCCGTTTCAGGGGGGAGCTCCTACAATGAGCAGTTCTTC. This sequence encodes CASSSVSGGSSYNEQFF. The full variable domain, in which reference TRBV11-3 and TRBJ2-1 provide the parts outside the CDR3, is EAGVVQSPRYKIIEKKQPVAFWCNPISGHNTLYWYLQNLGQGPELLIRYENEEAVDDSQLPKDRFSAERLKGVDSTLKIQPAELGDSAVYLCASSSVSGGSSYNEQFFGPGTRLTVL.

This chain uses TRBV6-5 with TRBJ2-1, with 8 bases fitting TRBD1. The length of the CDR3 is 14 residues. After removal of 0 bases from V and 6 bases from J, the junction contained 1 base not matched to a gene. Germline CDR1 is MNHEY and CDR2 is SVGAGI. The DNA of the CDR3 is TGTGCCAGCAGTTACTCTGGGACAGGCAATGAGCAGTTCTTC. The encoded protein is CASSYSGTGNEQFF.

This chain uses TRBV5-1 with TRBJ2-7, with 14 positions matching TRBD2. Trimming removed 7 bases from V and 2 bases from J; junction bases left unmatched: 5. The V gene's germline CDR1 is SGHRS and CDR2 YFSETQ. The CDR3 is made up of 15 amino acids. CDR3: CASGRLAGGTYEQYF. DNA of the CDR3: TGCGCCAGCGGAAGACTAGCGGGGGGGACCTACGAGCAGTACTTC. Full variable domain (outside the CDR3, taken from reference TRBV5-1 and TRBJ2-7): KAGVTQTPRYLIKTRGQQVTLSCSPISGHRSVSWYQQTPGQGLQFLFEYFSETQRNKGNFPGRFSGRQFSNSRSEMNVSTLELGDSALYLCASGRLAGGTYEQYFGPGTRLTVT.

The chain joins TRBV6-6 to TRBJ2-7; TRBD2 agrees at 14 bases. Germline lookup yields CDR1 MNHNY and CDR2 SVGAGI (reference sequence). This CDR3 is 16 amino acids long. Trimming removed 6 bases from V and 4 bases from J; junction bases left unmatched: 8. The CDR3 DNA reads TGTGCCAGCAGAGCTCCGACTAGCGGGGGGGTTTACGAGCAGTACTTC. Its translation is CASRAPTSGGVYEQYF.

V gene TRBV19 combines with J gene TRBJ1-5; maybe TRBD1 (5 bases). Trimming left V 4 bases short and J 2 bases short, with 12 bases between. CDR3 size: 15 residues. Looked up from germline, CDR1 is LNHDA and CDR2 is SQIVND (reference sequence). The CDR3 loop is CASSSPGGGNQPQHF. For the CDR3, the DNA is TGTGCCAGTAGTAGTCCGGGAGGGGGCAATCAGCCCCAGCATTTT. The full variable domain, with the rest looked up from reference TRBV19 and TRBJ1-5, is DGGITQSPKYLFRKEGQNVTLSCEQNLNHDAMYWYRQDPGQGLRLIYYSQIVNDFQKGDIAEGYSVSREKKESFPLTVTSAQKNPTAFYLCASSSPGGGNQPQHFGDGTRLSIL.

The rearrangement joins TRBV5-1 to TRBJ2-5; a possible D gene is TRBD1 (5 bases). CDR3 length: 16 amino acids. V was shortened by 3 bases and J by 2 bases, with 17 bases between the two germline ends. Germline CDR1 is SGHRS and CDR2 is YFSETQ. The CDR3 here is CASSSGPREGQETQYF. CDR3 bases: TGCGCCAGCAGCTCAGGCCCCAGGGAAGGACAAGAGACCCAGTACTTC. Based on the CDR3 plus reference TRBV5-1 and TRBJ2-5, the full variable domain is KAGVTQTPRYLIKTRGQQVTLSCSPISGHRSVSWYQQTPGQGLQFLFEYFSETQRNKGNFPGRFSGRQFSNSRSEMNVSTLELGDSALYLCASSSGPREGQETQYFGPGTRLLVL.

This clone occurred once. The CDR3 here is CASSLAPGNTEAFF. CDR3 sequence (DNA): TGTGCCAGCAGCTTAGCCCCAGGGAACACTGAAGCTTTCTTT. V is TRBV11-2 and J is TRBJ1-1, with D unresolved. Trimming cost V 1 base and J 1 base, with 7 bases left between them. The CDR3 spans 14 residues. Germline V lookup: CDR1 SGHAT, CDR2 FQNNGV.

The chain combines TRBV7-2 with TRBJ1-5; TRBD1 might be the D (6 bases). The CDR3 is made up of 13 amino acids. The V end lost 5 bases, the J end lost 5 bases, and 10 bases lay between the germline ends. The germline V gene has CDR1 SGHTA and CDR2 FQGNSA. The CDR3 reads CASSDDRYQPQHF. The CDR3 DNA is TGTGCCAGCAGCGATGACAGGTATCAGCCCCAGCATTTT.

V and J are TRBV6-1 and TRBJ2-7, with TRBD1 matching over 8 bases. V was clipped by 7 bases and J by 3 bases; unmatched bases: 5. Germline V lookup: CDR1 MNHNS, CDR2 SASEGT. The CDR3 runs to 13 residues. The CDR3, as DNA: TGTGCCAGCACCGGACAGGGCAACTACGAGCAGTACTTC. Amino acid sequence: CASTGQGNYEQYF.

The gene calls are TRBV6-6 and TRBJ2-3, with a tentative D call TRBD1 (6 bases). The CDR3 covers 16 residues. CDR1 and CDR2 (germline): MNHNY, SVGAGI (reference sequence). V was shortened by 0 bases and J by 5 bases, with 15 bases between the two germline ends. CDR3 in amino acids: CASSYSFRGRIDTQYF. The CDR3 bases are TGTGCCAGCAGTTACTCGTTCAGGGGCCGGATAGATACGCAGTATTTT.

The V call is TRBV6-5, the J call TRBJ2-2; 8 bases are a match to TRBD1. The CDR3 extends over 14 amino acids. V shed 5 bases and J 6 bases; nucleotides not matched to a gene: 5. CDR1 and CDR2 from the germline V gene are MNHEY and SVGAGI. CDR3 in DNA: TGTGCCAGCAGTATGACAGGGGAGGCCGGGGAGCTGTTTTTT. Amino acids: CASSMTGEAGELFF.

This chain connects TRBV2 to TRBJ2-5, with TRBD2 matching over 13 bases. The CDR3 covers 16 residues. Unmatched junction bases numbered 8, after V lost 6 bases and J lost 4 bases. In germline, CDR1 is SNHLY, CDR2 FYNNEI. The CDR3 region has the DNA TGTGCCAGCAGGGTACTAGCGGGGGGGCCTGGAGAGACCCAGTACTTC. Its protein is CASRVLAGGPGETQYF.

The chain joins TRBV6-6 to TRBJ1-6, with D perhaps TRBD1 (5 bases). The V gene lost 6 bases and the J gene lost 4 bases, with 13 bases spanning the gap. The CDR3 totals 15 residues. From germline, CDR1 is MNHNY and CDR2 SVGAGI (reference sequence). Here the CDR3 reads CASSPRQLYNSPLHF. The CDR3 nucleotides read TGTGCCAGCAGCCCCCGACAGCTTTATAATTCACCCCTCCACTTT.